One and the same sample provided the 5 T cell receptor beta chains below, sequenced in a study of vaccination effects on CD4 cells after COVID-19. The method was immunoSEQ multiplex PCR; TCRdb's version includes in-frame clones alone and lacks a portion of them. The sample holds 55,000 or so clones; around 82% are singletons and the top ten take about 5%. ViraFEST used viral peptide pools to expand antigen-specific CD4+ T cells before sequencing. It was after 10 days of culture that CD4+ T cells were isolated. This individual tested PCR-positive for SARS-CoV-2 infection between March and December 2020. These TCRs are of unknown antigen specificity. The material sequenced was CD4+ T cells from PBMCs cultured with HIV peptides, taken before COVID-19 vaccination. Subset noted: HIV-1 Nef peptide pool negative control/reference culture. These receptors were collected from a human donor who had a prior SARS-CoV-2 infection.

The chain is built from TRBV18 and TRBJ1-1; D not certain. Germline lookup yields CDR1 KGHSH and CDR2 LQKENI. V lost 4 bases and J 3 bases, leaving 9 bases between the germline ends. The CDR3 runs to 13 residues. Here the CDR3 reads CASSLGLDTEAFF. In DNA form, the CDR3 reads TGTGCCAGCTCACTGGGTCTCGACACTGAAGCTTTCTTT. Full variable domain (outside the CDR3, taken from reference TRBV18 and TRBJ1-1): NAGVMQNPRHLVRRRGQEARLRCSPMKGHSHVYWYRQLPEEGLKFMVYLQKENIIDESGMPKERFSAEFPKEGPSILRIQQVVRGDSAAYFCASSLGLDTEAFFGQGTRLTVV.

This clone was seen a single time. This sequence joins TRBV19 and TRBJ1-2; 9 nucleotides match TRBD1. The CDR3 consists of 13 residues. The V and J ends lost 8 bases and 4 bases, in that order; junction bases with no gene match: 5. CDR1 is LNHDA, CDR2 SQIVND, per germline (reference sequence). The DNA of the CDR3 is TGTGCCAGTTGGGACAGGGTTAGCTATGGCTACACCTTC. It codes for CASWDRVSYGYTF.

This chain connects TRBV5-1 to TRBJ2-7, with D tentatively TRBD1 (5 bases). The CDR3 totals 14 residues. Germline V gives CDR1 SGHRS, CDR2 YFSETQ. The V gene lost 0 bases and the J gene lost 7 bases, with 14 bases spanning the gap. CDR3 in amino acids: CASSLVLGPSEQYF. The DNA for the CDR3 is TGCGCCAGCAGCTTGGTACTGGGGCCAAGTGAGCAGTACTTC.

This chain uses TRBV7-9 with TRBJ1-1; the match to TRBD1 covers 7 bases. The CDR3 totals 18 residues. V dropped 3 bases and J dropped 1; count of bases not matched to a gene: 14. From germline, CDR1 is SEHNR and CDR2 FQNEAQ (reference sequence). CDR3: CASSFPLAGGLGNTEAFF. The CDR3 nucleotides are TGTGCCAGCAGCTTCCCCCTGGCAGGGGGGTTGGGGAACACTGAAGCTTTCTTT.

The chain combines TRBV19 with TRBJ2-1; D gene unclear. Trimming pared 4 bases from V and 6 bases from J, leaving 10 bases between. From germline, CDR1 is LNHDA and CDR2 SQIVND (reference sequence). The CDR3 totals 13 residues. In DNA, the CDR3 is TGTGCCAGTAGTAGGCCCGAACCCAATGAGCAGTTCTTC. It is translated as CASSRPEPNEQFF.